The 27 T cell receptor beta chains below were found in one sample sequenced in a study of immune evolution from preneoplasia to lung adenocarcinoma. Generated by immunoSEQ multiplex PCR, the TCRdb table keeps only in-frame clones and is missing some. Of roughly 4,200 clones in the sample, 85% to 90% were seen once. The sample comprised FFPE minimally invasive lung adenocarcinoma tissue. The receptor source for this set is a person aged 65 to 79 with lung adenocarcinoma.

The rearrangement links TRBV11-2 to TRBJ2-1; the D gene is possibly TRBD1 (6 bases). This CDR3 has 13 amino acids. V gave up 5 bases and J gave up 5 bases, with 10 bases separating them. Germline values: CDR1 SGHAT, CDR2 FQNNGV. For the CDR3, the DNA is TGTGCCAGCAGCCCCCGGACAGACAATGAGCAGTTCTTC. Its protein is CASSPRTDNEQFF.

This chain joins TRBV2 and TRBJ1-5; 8 nucleotides match TRBD1. Unmatched junction bases numbered 10, after V lost 6 bases and J lost 6 bases. Germline V gives CDR1 SNHLY, CDR2 FYNNEI. There are 15 residues in the CDR3. The CDR3 is CASRRGQGVVQPQHF. The CDR3 DNA follows: TGTGCCAGCAGGCGCGGACAGGGAGTGGTTCAGCCCCAGCATTTT.

The genes are TRBV28 and TRBJ1-1; D gene unclear. Trimming took off 2 bases at V and 4 bases at J, with 14 bases between the two ends. The CDR3 extends over 15 amino acids. CDR1 is MDHEN, CDR2 SYDVKM, per germline. CDR3 DNA sequence: TGTGCCAGCAGTTTAGGGTCAGACTGGGGCACTGAAGCTTTCTTT. It translates to CASSLGSDWGTEAFF.

This sequence joins TRBV7-2 and TRBJ2-2; the match to TRBD2 covers 8 bases. J lost 6 bases, V lost 5 bases, and 11 bases had no gene match. Germline lookup yields CDR1 SGHTA and CDR2 FQGNSA. The CDR3 has 16 residues. As DNA, the CDR3 is TGTGCCAGCAGCCCGGTGAGCGGGAGTTGGTCCGGGGAGCTGTTTTTT. Translation gives CASSPVSGSWSGELFF.

The gene calls are TRBV9 and TRBJ2-1; TRBD2 matches at 15 bases. Per the germline V gene, CDR1 is SGDLS and CDR2 is YYNGEE. The CDR3 length is 17 residues. The V gene end was trimmed by 3 bases and the J gene end by 5 bases; junction bases not matched to a gene: 6. CDR3 residues: CASSEGLAGGRNNEQFF. The CDR3 nucleotides read TGTGCCAGCAGCGAGGGACTAGCGGGAGGTAGGAACAATGAGCAGTTCTTC.

The chain combines TRBV11-2 with TRBJ2-5; TRBD1 matches 8 bases. Germline V lookup: CDR1 SGHAT, CDR2 FQNNGV. CDR3 length equals 15 residues. V gave up 3 bases and J gave up 0 bases; unmatched junction bases: 3. The CDR3 DNA is TGTGCCAGCAGCTTTAACAGGGGGAACCAAGAGACCCAGTACTTC. Translation: CASSFNRGNQETQYF.

J is TRBJ2-1 and V is TRBV7-3, with 9 nucleotides matching TRBD2. CDR1 is SGHTA and CDR2 is FQGTGA in the germline V gene. This CDR3 region has 17 residues. Losses at the gene ends were 1 base for V and 2 bases for J; bases not matched to a gene: 6. This CDR3 reads CASSLIRGGGAYNEQFF. CDR3 coding DNA: TGTGCCAGCAGCTTAATTCGTGGCGGGGGGGCCTACAATGAGCAGTTCTTC.

This chain uses TRBV12-1 with TRBJ2-7. TRBV12-1 has pseudogene status. CDR3 length: 15 amino acids. Written as DNA, the CDR3 is TGTGCCAGCAGCTTTCACGGGGACCGGGCCTACGAGCAGTACTTC. Translated: CASSFHGDRAYEQYF.

V usage is TRBV30 and J usage is TRBJ1-5; possible D gene TRBD1, 6 bases. The CDR3 loop spans 14 amino acids. Germline CDR1 GTSNPN, CDR2 SVGIG (reference sequence). V lost 1 base and J lost 7, with 14 bases in between. The DNA for the CDR3 is TGTGCCTGGAGTGCTCAGGGGAAGGTCCAGCCCCAGCATTTT. It codes for CAWSAQGKVQPQHF.

The V gene is TRBV28, the J gene TRBJ1-5, with a possible D match to TRBD1 (6 bases). Germline V lookup: CDR1 MDHEN, CDR2 SYDVKM. The V end lost 6 bases, the J end lost 3 bases, and 15 bases lay between the germline ends. The CDR3 covers 15 residues. The CDR3 DNA is TGTGCCAGCAGACCCCGGGGGCGAGTCAATCAGCCCCAGCATTTT. Its translation: CASRPRGRVNQPQHF.

The chain combines TRBV6-1 with TRBJ1-4; 9 bases map to TRBD1. The CDR3 loop spans 14 amino acids. The germline V gene encodes CDR1 MNHNS and CDR2 SASEGT. The junction had 8 bases not matched to a gene; V was cut back by 7 bases and J by 8 bases. The CDR3 region is CASKLQGAEEKLFF. CDR3 DNA sequence: TGTGCCAGCAAATTACAGGGGGCTGAAGAAAAACTGTTTTTT.

V gene TRBV4-1 combines with J gene TRBJ1-3, with 10 bases aligning to TRBD1. Germline CDR1 MGHRA, CDR2 YSYEKL. The CDR3 is made up of 19 amino acids. The junction had 13 bases not matched to a gene; V was cut back by 5 bases and J by 0 bases. CDR3 sequence: CASSARQGAATSSGNTIYF. The CDR3 nucleotides read TGCGCCAGCAGCGCCAGACAGGGGGCTGCTACGAGCTCTGGAAACACCATATATTTT.

V usage is TRBV6-4 and J usage is TRBJ2-6; D is uncertain. The ends were cut back, 2 bases at V and 4 bases at J, with 6 bases in the middle. Germline V gives CDR1 MRHNA, CDR2 SNTAGT. The CDR3 runs to 14 residues. The CDR3 nucleotides are TGTGCCAGCAGTGACAGGGAAGGGGCCAACGTCCTGACTTTC. Encoded protein: CASSDREGANVLTF.

This chain connects TRBV27 to TRBJ1-4; TRBD1 agrees at 7 bases. The V gene end was trimmed by 2 bases and the J gene end by 7 bases; junction bases not matched to a gene: 4. The length of the CDR3 is 14 residues. Germline loops: CDR1 MNHEY, CDR2 SMNVEV (reference sequence). The CDR3 protein is CASSLRGRFEKLFF. The DNA for the CDR3 is TGTGCCAGCAGTTTAAGGGGGCGCTTTGAAAAACTGTTTTTT.

The rearrangement links TRBV11-2 to TRBJ2-5; the D gene is possibly TRBD1 (6 bases). Germline loops: CDR1 SGHAT, CDR2 FQNNGV. This CDR3 contains 16 residues. Trimming left V 4 bases short and J 10 bases short, with 25 bases between. CDR3 protein: CASSSSMWKQGGGQYF. The DNA for the CDR3 is TGTGCCAGCAGCTCTTCTATGTGGAAACAGGGTGGGGGCCAGTACTTC.

In its sample, this clone was seen once. The chain carries TRBV7-2 and TRBJ2-7; D is unclear. There are 13 residues in the CDR3. Germline V CDR1 and CDR2: SGHTA, FQGNSA. Trimming removed 5 bases from V and 4 bases from J, with 12 bases in between. The CDR3 sequence: CASSTPPVYEQYF. The CDR3 nucleotides are TGTGCCAGCAGCACCCCTCCAGTTTACGAGCAGTACTTC.

The V call is TRBV6-5, the J call TRBJ1-2; D is possibly TRBD1 (5 bases). The length of the CDR3 is 15 residues. Trimming stripped 5 bases from V and 4 bases from J, with 17 bases between. CDR1 and CDR2 (germline): MNHEY, SVGAGI. CDR3 region: CASSPRHGTSYGYTF. CDR3 sequence (DNA): TGTGCCAGCAGTCCACGTCACGGGACTTCCTATGGCTACACCTTC.

This sequence joins TRBV7-9 and TRBJ2-7; 14 bases line up with TRBD2. The CDR3 extends over 17 amino acids. Germline loops: CDR1 SEHNR, CDR2 FQNEAQ (reference sequence). The trim removed 5 bases at V and 3 bases at J, leaving 9 bases unmatched. DNA for the CDR3: TGTGCCAGCAGCCCGGGACTAGCGGGGGCCTTCGGCTACGAGCAGTACTTC. It encodes CASSPGLAGAFGYEQYF. The variable domain in full, completed from reference TRBV7-9 and TRBJ2-7, reads DTGVSQNPRHKITKRGQNVTFRCDPISEHNRLYWYRQTLGQGPEFLTYFQNEAQLEKSRLLSDRFSAERPKGSFSTLEIQRTEQGDSAMYLCASSPGLAGAFGYEQYFGPGTRLTVT.

The chain carries TRBV5-1 and TRBJ2-1, with 12 bases matching TRBD2. Germline V gene sequence: CDR1 SGHRS, CDR2 YFSETQ. This CDR3 comprises 18 residues. V was clipped by 4 bases and J by 0 bases; unmatched bases: 8. The CDR3 nucleotides are TGCGCCAGCAGCCGTGGACTAGCGGGGTTAAGCTCCTACAATGAGCAGTTCTTC. This encodes CASSRGLAGLSSYNEQFF.

V and J are TRBV27 and TRBJ2-7, with TRBD2 as a possible D gene (5 bases). Trimming cost V 6 bases and J 2 bases, with 17 bases left between them. Germline V gives CDR1 MNHEY, CDR2 SMNVEV (reference sequence). CDR3 length: 15 residues. In DNA form, the CDR3 reads TGTGCCAGCAGGCCTGAATGGCGGGTGCCCTACGAGCAGTACTTC. Amino acids: CASRPEWRVPYEQYF.

This clone was seen a few times. This rearrangement joins TRBV6-1 to TRBJ2-7, with 8 nucleotides matching TRBD1. The V gene's germline CDR1 is MNHNS and CDR2 SASEGT. The CDR3 covers 15 residues. V lost 1 base to trimming and J lost 6 bases; unmatched junction nucleotides: 8. This chain's CDR3 is CASSEEGTGAFEQYF. For the CDR3, the DNA is TGTGCCAGCAGTGAAGAAGGGACAGGCGCCTTCGAGCAGTACTTC.

This sequence joins TRBV18 and TRBJ2-1; perhaps TRBD2 as D (6 bases). V was clipped by 6 bases and J by 5 bases, with 11 bases between them. CDR3 size: 13 residues. CDR1 is KGHSH, CDR2 LQKENI, per germline. Here the CDR3 reads CASSAGRNNEQFF. In DNA form, the CDR3 reads TGTGCCAGCTCCGCGGGACGGAACAATGAGCAGTTCTTC.

Worth noting for this clone: This CDR3 is also generated by other DNA sequences in the sample. The chain combines TRBV18 with TRBJ2-6, with 9 positions matching TRBD1. The CDR3 runs to 16 residues. Germline CDR1 is KGHSH and CDR2 is LQKENI. The V gene end was trimmed by 6 bases and the J gene end by 3 bases; junction bases not matched to a gene: 6. The CDR3 region has the DNA TGTGCCAGCTCCGGACAGGGGTCTCGTGGGGCCAACGTCCTGACTTTC. Amino acids: CASSGQGSRGANVLTF.

This clone appeared once. The junction does not match germline at one end; this may be a read error. The rearrangement joins TRBV19 to TRBJ1-5; 8 nucleotides align to TRBD1. This CDR3 contains 14 residues. Germline CDR1 reads LNHDA; CDR2 reads SQIVND (reference sequence). The CDR3 DNA follows: TGTGCCAGTAATATAGGGACAGGACATCAGCCCCAGCATTTT. Protein product: CASNIGTGHQPQHF.

The V gene is TRBV4-2, the J gene TRBJ1-6; tentative D call: TRBD1 (5 bases). There are 15 residues in the CDR3. In germline, CDR1 is LGHNA, CDR2 YNFKEQ. V lost 1 base and J lost 10, with 14 bases in between. CDR3 residues: CASSQVQGTGSPLHF. CDR3 DNA: TGTGCCAGCAGCCAAGTCCAGGGCACTGGGTCACCCCTCCACTTT.

This clone occurred once. The V call is TRBV28, the J call TRBJ1-1, with D unresolved. CDR1 is MDHEN, CDR2 SYDVKM, per germline. CDR3 length: 12 residues. Trimming took 3 bases from V and 10 from J, leaving 12 bases between them. The CDR3 reads CASSFIRRGAFF. CDR3 sequence (DNA): TGTGCCAGCAGTTTTATCAGACGCGGAGCTTTCTTT.

V is TRBV4-3 and J is TRBJ2-3; 8 bases are a match to TRBD2. This CDR3 has 17 amino acids. V dropped 2 bases and J dropped 0; count of bases not matched to a gene: 7. In germline, CDR1 is LGHNA, CDR2 YSLEER. The CDR3 coding sequence is TGCGCCAGCAGCCAAACCCCGCGGGAGGCAAGCACAGATACGCAGTATTTT. It specifies CASSQTPREASTDTQYF.